Listed below are T cell receptor beta chains from one sample, sequenced in a study of T cell changes during pregnancy in multiple sclerosis. Libraries were prepared by immunoSEQ multiplex PCR; TCRdb keeps only in-frame clonotypes and omits some of them. Of roughly 60,000 clones in the sample, around nine tenths were seen once. The sequenced sample was peripheral blood, obtained in the second trimester of pregnancy. These receptor sequences come from a female donor with multiple sclerosis, enrolled in a pregnancy study. CDR3s include the opening cysteine and the closing phenylalanine or tryptophan. A D gene is named only where the DNA matches it firmly. Size tells how often a clone was seen (once, few, many) or the class of an expanded clone, and some rows leave it out.

V gene: TRBV4-1
clone size: NA
J gene: TRBJ2-7
D gene: NA
CDR3 length: 15
CDR3 protein: CASSQESADSYEQYF
CDR3 DNA: TGCGCCAGCAGCCAAGAGTCGGCAGACTCCTACGAGCAGTACTTC

V gene: TRBV18
clone size: NA
J gene: TRBJ2-1
D gene: TRBD2
CDR3 length: 16
CDR3 protein: CASSPVLAGALNEQFF
CDR3 DNA: TGTGCCAGCTCACCGGTACTAGCGGGAGCTCTCAATGAGCAGTTCTTC

V gene: TRBV7-2
clone size: NA
J gene: TRBJ1-3
D gene: NA
CDR3 length: 14
CDR3 protein: CASSLGGPGNTIYF
CDR3 DNA: TGTGCCAGCAGCTTAGGGGGGCCGGGAAACACCATATATTTT

V gene: TRBV9
clone size: once
J gene: TRBJ2-3
D gene: TRBD2
CDR3 length: 16
CDR3 protein: CASSAGTSGRGDTQYF
CDR3 DNA: TGTGCCAGCAGCGCAGGGACTAGCGGGAGAGGGGATACGCAGTATTTT

V gene: TRBV12-5
clone size: NA
J gene: TRBJ2-7
D gene: TRBD1
CDR3 length: 13
CDR3 protein: CASGRDRSYEQYF
CDR3 DNA: TGTGCTAGTGGCCGGGACAGGTCCTACGAGCAGTACTTC

V gene: TRBV5-6
clone size: NA
J gene: TRBJ2-7
D gene: TRBD1
CDR3 length: 13
CDR3 protein: CASSETGVYEQYF
CDR3 DNA: TGTGCCAGCAGCGAGACAGGGGTCTACGAGCAGTACTTC

V gene: TRBV9
clone size: NA
J gene: TRBJ2-7
D gene: TRBD1
CDR3 length: 14
CDR3 protein: CASSSSGTAYEQYF
CDR3 DNA: TGTGCCAGCAGCTCCTCCGGGACAGCCTACGAGCAGTACTTC

V gene: TRBV6-1
clone size: NA
J gene: TRBJ2-5
D gene: NA
CDR3 length: 12
CDR3 protein: CASSEGEETQYF
CDR3 DNA: TGTGCCAGCAGTGAAGGGGAGGAGACCCAGTACTTC

V gene: TRBV18
clone size: NA
J gene: TRBJ2-1
D gene: TRBD2
CDR3 length: 16
CDR3 protein: CASSHGLAVSSAEQFF
CDR3 DNA: TGTGCCAGCTCACACGGACTAGCGGTTTCCTCTGCGGAGCAGTTCTTC

V gene: TRBV19
clone size: NA
J gene: TRBJ1-2
D gene: NA
CDR3 length: 12
CDR3 protein: CASSTDRRGYTF
CDR3 DNA: TGTGCCAGTAGTACTGACCGGAGGGGCTACACCTTC

V gene: TRBV7-2
clone size: NA
J gene: TRBJ2-7
D gene: TRBD1
CDR3 length: 14
CDR3 protein: CASSSRTGAYEQYF
CDR3 DNA: TGTGCCAGCAGCTCACGGACAGGGGCCTACGAGCAGTACTTC

V gene: TRBV2
clone size: NA
J gene: TRBJ2-5
D gene: TRBD2
CDR3 length: 13
CDR3 protein: CASSELSGETQYF
CDR3 DNA: TGTGCCAGCAGTGAACTTAGCGGGGAGACCCAGTACTTC

V gene: TRBV7-9
clone size: NA
J gene: TRBJ2-7
D gene: NA
CDR3 length: 15
CDR3 protein: CASSSNYGSSYEQYF
CDR3 DNA: TGTGCCAGCAGCTCCAACTACGGCAGCTCCTACGAGCAGTACTTC

V gene: TRBV12-5
clone size: NA
J gene: TRBJ1-2
D gene: NA
CDR3 length: 13
CDR3 protein: CASSRGAGVGYTF
CDR3 DNA: TGTGCTAGCAGCCGGGGGGCCGGTGTCGGCTACACCTTC

V gene: TRBV11-2
clone size: few
J gene: TRBJ2-7
D gene: NA
CDR3 length: 14
CDR3 protein: CASSLEGVGYEQYF
CDR3 DNA: TGTGCCAGCAGCTTGGAGGGAGTCGGTTACGAGCAGTACTTC

V gene: TRBV7-6
clone size: once
J gene: TRBJ1-3
D gene: NA
CDR3 length: 15
CDR3 protein: CASSLAAGSGNTIYF
CDR3 DNA: TGTGCCAGCAGCTTAGCGGCGGGGAGTGGAAACACCATATATTTT

V gene: TRBV7-9
clone size: once
J gene: TRBJ2-7
D gene: NA
CDR3 length: 15
CDR3 protein: CASSLETLGFYEQYF
CDR3 DNA: TGTGCCAGCAGCTTAGAGACCCTGGGCTTCTACGAGCAGTACTTC

V gene: TRBV5-4
clone size: NA
J gene: TRBJ2-3
D gene: TRBD2
CDR3 length: 16
CDR3 protein: CASSPRTSGRGDTQYF
CDR3 DNA: TGTGCCAGCAGCCCACGTACTAGCGGGAGGGGAGATACGCAGTATTTT

V gene: TRBV6-4
clone size: NA
J gene: TRBJ2-1
D gene: NA
CDR3 length: 14
CDR3 protein: CASSRTVGDNEQFF
CDR3 DNA: TGTGCCAGCAGCAGGACAGTGGGGGACAATGAGCAGTTCTTC

V gene: TRBV10-3
clone size: NA
J gene: TRBJ1-5
D gene: TRBD1
CDR3 length: 16
CDR3 protein: CAISDRDRGLRQPQHF
CDR3 DNA: TGTGCCATCAGTGATAGGGACAGGGGGCTGCGGCAGCCCCAGCATTTT

V gene: TRBV11-2
clone size: NA
J gene: TRBJ2-7
D gene: NA
CDR3 length: 16
CDR3 protein: CASSDNGRGSSYEQYF
CDR3 DNA: TGTGCCAGCAGCGACAATGGTCGGGGGTCTTCCTACGAGCAGTACTTC

V gene: TRBV6-1
clone size: NA
J gene: TRBJ1-4
D gene: NA
CDR3 length: 14
CDR3 protein: CASSEDSYNEKLFF
CDR3 DNA: TGTGCCAGCAGTGAGGACTCCTATAATGAAAAACTGTTTTTT

V gene: TRBV6-1
clone size: NA
J gene: TRBJ2-5
D gene: NA
CDR3 length: 16
CDR3 protein: CASSENTGPKRETQYF
CDR3 DNA: TGTGCCAGCAGTGAAAACACAGGGCCGAAACGGGAGACCCAGTACTTC

V gene: TRBV2
clone size: NA
J gene: TRBJ2-1
D gene: NA
CDR3 length: 13
CDR3 protein: CASSEESEDEQFF
CDR3 DNA: TGTGCCAGCAGTGAAGAAAGCGAAGATGAGCAGTTCTTC

V gene: TRBV5-4
clone size: NA
J gene: TRBJ2-5
D gene: TRBD2
CDR3 length: 15
CDR3 protein: CASSATSGNQETQYF
CDR3 DNA: TGTGCCAGCAGCGCGACTAGCGGAAACCAAGAGACCCAGTACTTC

V gene: TRBV28
clone size: NA
J gene: TRBJ1-5
D gene: NA
CDR3 length: 13
CDR3 protein: CASCTGSEQPQHF
CDR3 DNA: TGTGCCAGCTGTACGGGGTCGGAGCAGCCCCAGCATTTT

V gene: TRBV6-6
clone size: NA
J gene: TRBJ2-7
D gene: NA
CDR3 length: 14
CDR3 protein: CASSYRRGSYEQYF
CDR3 DNA: TGTGCCAGCAGTTACCGGCGGGGCTCCTACGAGCAGTACTTC

V gene: TRBV5-8
clone size: NA
J gene: TRBJ1-5
D gene: TRBD1
CDR3 length: 15
CDR3 protein: CASSGVTGGNQPQHF
CDR3 DNA: TGTGCCAGCAGCGGAGTTACAGGGGGCAATCAGCCCCAGCATTTT

V gene: TRBV2
clone size: NA
J gene: TRBJ2-3
D gene: NA
CDR3 length: 15
CDR3 protein: CASSDGGITTDTQYF
CDR3 DNA: TGTGCCAGCAGTGATGGGGGGATTACCACAGATACGCAGTATTTT

V gene: TRBV2
clone size: NA
J gene: TRBJ1-6
D gene: TRBD1
CDR3 length: 15
CDR3 protein: CASSEVSGGRSPLHF
CDR3 DNA: TGTGCCAGCAGTGAAGTGTCAGGGGGTCGATCACCCCTCCACTTT

V gene: TRBV10-1
clone size: NA
J gene: TRBJ2-1
D gene: TRBD2
CDR3 length: 15
CDR3 protein: CASSEGLAGGGEQFF
CDR3 DNA: TGCGCCAGCAGTGAAGGACTAGCGGGAGGGGGTGAGCAGTTCTTC

V gene: TRBV29-1
clone size: NA
J gene: TRBJ1-5
D gene: NA
CDR3 length: 14
CDR3 protein: CSVRSGDLNQPQHF
CDR3 DNA: TGCAGCGTTAGGTCAGGGGACCTTAATCAGCCCCAGCATTTT

V gene: TRBV5-1
clone size: NA
J gene: TRBJ1-2
D gene: TRBD1
CDR3 length: 14
CDR3 protein: CASSGGQGNYGYTF
CDR3 DNA: TGCGCCAGCAGCGGCGGACAGGGGAACTATGGCTACACCTTC

V gene: TRBV5-3
clone size: NA
J gene: TRBJ2-5
D gene: NA
CDR3 length: 14
CDR3 protein: CARSRTPRPETQYF
CDR3 DNA: TGTGCCAGAAGCCGGACACCCAGGCCAGAGACCCAGTACTTC

V gene: TRBV4-1
clone size: NA
J gene: TRBJ1-4
D gene: NA
CDR3 length: 15
CDR3 protein: CASSQGRPQEEKLFF
CDR3 DNA: TGCGCCAGCAGCCAAGGCCGGCCCCAGGAAGAAAAACTGTTTTTT

V gene: TRBV5-5
clone size: few
J gene: TRBJ2-7
D gene: NA
CDR3 length: 15
CDR3 protein: CASRRVAGLGDEQYF
CDR3 DNA: TGTGCCAGCAGGCGAGTCGCAGGGCTGGGTGACGAGCAGTACTTC

V gene: TRBV5-1
clone size: NA
J gene: TRBJ2-6
D gene: NA
CDR3 length: 14
CDR3 protein: CASSQAAGANVLTF
CDR3 DNA: TGCGCCAGCAGCCAAGCCGCTGGGGCCAACGTCCTGACTTTC

V gene: TRBV19
clone size: NA
J gene: TRBJ2-3
D gene: TRBD2
CDR3 length: 20
CDR3 protein: CASSKGLAVSSGQSTDTQYF
CDR3 DNA: TGTGCCAGTAGTAAGGGCCTGGCGGTCTCTAGCGGGCAAAGCACAGATACGCAGTATTTT

V gene: TRBV28
clone size: NA
J gene: TRBJ2-2
D gene: NA
CDR3 length: 14
CDR3 protein: CASNPGHLTGELFF
CDR3 DNA: TGTGCCAGCAACCCGGGACACCTTACCGGGGAGCTGTTTTTT